The sequence of this T cell receptor beta chain was determined in a study of vaccination and CD4 T cells after COVID-19. This sample's treatment: roughly 10-day PBMC culture with coronavirus spike peptide pools or control peptides (ViraFEST assay). This clonotype has a handful of counts. The antigen remains unidentified. Trimming left V 2 bases short and J 3 bases short, with 2 bases between. Germline V gene sequence: CDR1 SGHTA, CDR2 FQGNSA. This CDR3 spans 11 amino acids. CD4+ T cells that had been cultured provided DNA sequenced with the Oncomine TCR Beta short-read assay. MiXCR, run by TCRdb on the PCR reads, gives a single entry per CDR3 protein. The sample includes under 3,000 distinct CDR3 sequences, around 23% of them seen just once.

The receptor's source is a human donor who had recovered from COVID-19. The specimen sequenced was CD4+ T cells from blood, cultured in vitro. V gene TRBV7-2 combines with J gene TRBJ2-7; D not certain. CDR3 loop: CASSLNYEQYF. CDR3 nucleotides: TGTGCCAGCAGCTTAAACTACGAGCAGTACTTC.